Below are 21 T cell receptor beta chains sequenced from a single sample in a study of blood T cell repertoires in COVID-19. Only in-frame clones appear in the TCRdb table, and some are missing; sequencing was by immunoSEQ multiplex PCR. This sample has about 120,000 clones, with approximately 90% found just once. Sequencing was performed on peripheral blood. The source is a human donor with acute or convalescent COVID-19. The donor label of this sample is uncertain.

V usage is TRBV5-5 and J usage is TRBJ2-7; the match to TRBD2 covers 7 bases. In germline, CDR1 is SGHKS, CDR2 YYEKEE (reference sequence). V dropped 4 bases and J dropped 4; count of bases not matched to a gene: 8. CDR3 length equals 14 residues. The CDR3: CASSPIGGDYEQYF. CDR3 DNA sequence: TGTGCCAGCAGCCCAATTGGGGGGGATTACGAGCAGTACTTC.

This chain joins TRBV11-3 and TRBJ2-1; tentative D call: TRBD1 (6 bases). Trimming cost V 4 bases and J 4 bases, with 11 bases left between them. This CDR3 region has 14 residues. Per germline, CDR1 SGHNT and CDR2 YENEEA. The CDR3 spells CASSSGQMYNEQFF. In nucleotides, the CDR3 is TGTGCCAGCAGCTCCGGACAGATGTACAATGAGCAGTTCTTC.

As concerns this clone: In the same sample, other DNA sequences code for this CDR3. As DNA, the CDR3 is TGTGCCAGCAGTCTACAGAGCTATGGCTACACCTTC. It specifies CASSLQSYGYTF. The chain recombines TRBV28 with TRBJ1-2; D call uncertain. The CDR3 contains 12 residues. Germline CDR1 is MDHEN and CDR2 is SYDVKM. V was cut by 5 bases and J by 4 bases, with 8 bases left in between.

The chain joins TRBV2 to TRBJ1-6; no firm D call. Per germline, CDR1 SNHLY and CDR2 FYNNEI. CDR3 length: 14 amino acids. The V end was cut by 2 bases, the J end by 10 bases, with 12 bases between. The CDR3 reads CASSEIGMRSPLHF. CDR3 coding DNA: TGTGCCAGCAGTGAAATCGGGATGCGGTCACCCCTCCACTTT. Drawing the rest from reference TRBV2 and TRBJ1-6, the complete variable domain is EPEVTQTPSHQVTQMGQEVILRCVPISNHLYFYWYRQILGQKVEFLVSFYNNEISEKSEIFDDQFSVERPDGSNFTLKIRSTKLEDSAMYFCASSEIGMRSPLHFGNGTRLTVT.

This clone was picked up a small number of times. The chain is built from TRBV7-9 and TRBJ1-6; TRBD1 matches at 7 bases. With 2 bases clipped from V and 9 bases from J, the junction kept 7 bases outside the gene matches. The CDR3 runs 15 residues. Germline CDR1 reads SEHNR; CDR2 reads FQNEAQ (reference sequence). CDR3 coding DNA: TGTGCCAGCAGCTTACAAGCAGGGGACAGTTCACCCCTCCACTTT. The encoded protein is CASSLQAGDSSPLHF.

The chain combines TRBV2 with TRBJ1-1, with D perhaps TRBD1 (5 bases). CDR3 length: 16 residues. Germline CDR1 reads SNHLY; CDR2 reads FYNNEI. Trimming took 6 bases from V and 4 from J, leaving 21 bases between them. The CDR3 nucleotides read TGTGCCAGCAGCCCCGATAGAGACAGATTCGGCACTGAAGCTTTCTTT. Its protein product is CASSPDRDRFGTEAFF.

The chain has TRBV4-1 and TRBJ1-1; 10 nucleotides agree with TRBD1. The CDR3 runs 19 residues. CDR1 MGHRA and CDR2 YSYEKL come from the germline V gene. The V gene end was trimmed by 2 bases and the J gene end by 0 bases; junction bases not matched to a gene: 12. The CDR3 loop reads CASSQTPGTGVRMNTEAFF. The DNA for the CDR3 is TGCGCCAGCAGCCAAACCCCCGGGACAGGGGTAAGAATGAACACTGAAGCTTTCTTT.

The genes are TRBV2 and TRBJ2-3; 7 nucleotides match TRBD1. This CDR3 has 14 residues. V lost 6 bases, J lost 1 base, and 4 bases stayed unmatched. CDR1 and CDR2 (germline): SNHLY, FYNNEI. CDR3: CASSRDRRTDTQYF. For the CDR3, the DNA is TGTGCCAGCAGCCGGGACAGACGCACAGATACGCAGTATTTT.

The CDR3 sequence is CASSLRRLPGTGVAFF. DNA for the CDR3: TGTGCCAGCAGTTTAAGGAGGCTTCCGGGGACGGGGGTAGCTTTCTTT. The chain carries TRBV28 and TRBJ1-1, with a weak D call TRBD1 (5 bases). Germline assignment: CDR1 MDHEN and CDR2 SYDVKM. V was clipped by 2 bases and J by 10 bases, with 23 bases between them. The CDR3 is 16 amino acids.

The CDR3 DNA sequence: TGTGCCAGCAGCTTAGAGGGGTTCACTAATGAAAAACTGTTTTTT. Translating gives CASSLEGFTNEKLFF. This sequence joins TRBV7-9 and TRBJ1-4; possible D gene TRBD1, 5 bases. The CDR3 loop spans 15 amino acids. In germline, CDR1 is SEHNR, CDR2 FQNEAQ (reference sequence). The V gene lost 1 base and the J gene lost 2 bases, with 8 bases spanning the gap.

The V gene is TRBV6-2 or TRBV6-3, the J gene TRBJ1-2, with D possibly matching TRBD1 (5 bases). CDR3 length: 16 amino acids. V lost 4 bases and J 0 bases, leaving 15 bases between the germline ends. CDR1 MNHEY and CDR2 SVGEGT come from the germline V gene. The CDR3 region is CASSSDNLIPNYGYTF. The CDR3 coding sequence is TGTGCCAGCAGTTCGGACAATCTCATCCCTAACTATGGCTACACCTTC.

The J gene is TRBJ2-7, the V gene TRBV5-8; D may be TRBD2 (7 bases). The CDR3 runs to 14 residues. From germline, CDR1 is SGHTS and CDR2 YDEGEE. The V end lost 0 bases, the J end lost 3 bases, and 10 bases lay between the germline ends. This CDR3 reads CASSLGGGDYEQYF. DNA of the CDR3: TGTGCCAGCAGCTTGGGAGGGGGGGACTACGAGCAGTACTTC.

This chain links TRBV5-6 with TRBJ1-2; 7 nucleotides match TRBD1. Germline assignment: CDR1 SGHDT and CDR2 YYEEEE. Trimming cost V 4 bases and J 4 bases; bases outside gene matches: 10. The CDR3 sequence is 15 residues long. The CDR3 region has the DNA TGTGCCAGCAGCACGGGGACAGTTAGGAGCTATGGCTACACCTTC. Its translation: CASSTGTVRSYGYTF.

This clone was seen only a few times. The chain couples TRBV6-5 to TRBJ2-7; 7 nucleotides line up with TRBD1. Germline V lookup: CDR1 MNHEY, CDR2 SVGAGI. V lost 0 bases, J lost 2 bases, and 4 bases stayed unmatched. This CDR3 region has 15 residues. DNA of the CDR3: TGTGCCAGCAGTTACTCGGGGACAGAGCCCTACGAGCAGTACTTC. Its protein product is CASSYSGTEPYEQYF.

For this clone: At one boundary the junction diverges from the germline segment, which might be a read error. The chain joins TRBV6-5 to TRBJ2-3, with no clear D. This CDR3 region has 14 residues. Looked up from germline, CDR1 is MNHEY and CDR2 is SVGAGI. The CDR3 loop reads CASSNSNSRDTQYF. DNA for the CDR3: TGTGCCAGCAGTAACTCCAACAGCAGGGATACGCAGTATTTT.

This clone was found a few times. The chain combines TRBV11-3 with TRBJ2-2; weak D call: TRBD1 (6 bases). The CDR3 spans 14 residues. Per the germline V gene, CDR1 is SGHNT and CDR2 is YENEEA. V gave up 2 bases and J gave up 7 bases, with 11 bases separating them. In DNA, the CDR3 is TGTGCCAGCAGCTTATCAGGGGCACTCGGGGAGCTGTTTTTT. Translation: CASSLSGALGELFF. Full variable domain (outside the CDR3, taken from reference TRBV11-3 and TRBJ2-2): EAGVVQSPRYKIIEKKQPVAFWCNPISGHNTLYWYLQNLGQGPELLIRYENEEAVDDSQLPKDRFSAERLKGVDSTLKIQPAELGDSAVYLCASSLSGALGELFFGEGSRLTVL.

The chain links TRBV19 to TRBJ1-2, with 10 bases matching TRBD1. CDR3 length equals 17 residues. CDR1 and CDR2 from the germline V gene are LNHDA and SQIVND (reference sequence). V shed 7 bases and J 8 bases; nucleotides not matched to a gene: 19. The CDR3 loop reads CASTRPSEPGQGSGYTF. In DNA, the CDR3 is TGTGCCAGTACCCGCCCCTCCGAACCGGGACAGGGGTCCGGCTACACCTTC.

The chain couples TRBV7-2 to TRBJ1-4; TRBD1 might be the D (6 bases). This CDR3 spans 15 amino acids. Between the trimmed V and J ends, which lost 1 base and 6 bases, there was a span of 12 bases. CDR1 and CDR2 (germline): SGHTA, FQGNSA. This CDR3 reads CASSLVSAGDEKLFF. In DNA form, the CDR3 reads TGTGCCAGCAGCTTAGTGAGCGCAGGGGATGAAAAACTGTTTTTT.

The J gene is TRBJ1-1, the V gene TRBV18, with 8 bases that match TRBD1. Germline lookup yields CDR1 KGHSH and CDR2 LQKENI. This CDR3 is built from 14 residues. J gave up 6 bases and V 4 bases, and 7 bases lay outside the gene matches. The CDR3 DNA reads TGTGCCAGCTCACGAACAGGGGGGAGATCTGAAGCTTTCTTT. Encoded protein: CASSRTGGRSEAFF.

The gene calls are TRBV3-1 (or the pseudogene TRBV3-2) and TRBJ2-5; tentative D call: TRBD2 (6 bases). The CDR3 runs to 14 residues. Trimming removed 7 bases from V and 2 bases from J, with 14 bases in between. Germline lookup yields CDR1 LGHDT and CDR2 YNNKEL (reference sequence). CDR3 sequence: CASTKSGGQETQYF. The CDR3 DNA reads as TGTGCCAGCACCAAAAGTGGGGGGCAAGAGACCCAGTACTTC.

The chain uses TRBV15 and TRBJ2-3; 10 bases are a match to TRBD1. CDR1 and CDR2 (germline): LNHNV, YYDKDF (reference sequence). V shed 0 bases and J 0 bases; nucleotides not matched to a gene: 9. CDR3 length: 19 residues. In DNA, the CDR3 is TGTGCCACCAGCAGAGATATCCCAGGGACAGGGGCTAGCACAGATACGCAGTATTTT. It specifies CATSRDIPGTGASTDTQYF.